This T cell receptor beta chain was recorded in a study of immune heterogeneity within non-small cell lung tumors. Study summary: The composition of the tumors was a few squamous cell carcinomas, roughly ten non-squamous carcinomas and 1 not otherwise specified. Findings and caveats of the study: The study found that local T-cell clonality correlated moderately but significantly with local tumor mutational burden (R about 0.34).

Amplification of the TCR beta CDR3 was achieved through multiplex PCR with 32 V and 13 J primers. One entry per CDR3 protein results from TCRdb running MiXCR on the multiplex PCR reads. Here the sample spans tens of thousands of distinct CDR3 sequences, around 30% being singletons. CDR3 length: 14 amino acids. Germline-derived CDR1 and CDR2 are DFQATT and SNEGSKA (reference sequence). The template for each sample was roughly 610 ng of genomic DNA, which had been extracted from bulk tumor tissue. Biopsies, several per primary tumor and spaced far apart, were collected during surgery. Each patient presented with untreated, newly diagnosed non-small cell lung cancer and received curative surgery. Remarks on this clonotype: Its target is unknown. This may stem from a read error, because a much larger clone lies one nucleotide away.

Material: lung tumor tissue. This clonotype originated in a man aged 40-50 years with non-small cell lung cancer. This sequence joins TRBV20-1 and TRBJ2-7; 13 bases are a match to TRBD2. The CDR3 sequence is CNAGTSGNRYEQYF. The CDR3 region has the DNA TGCAATGCTGGGACTAGCGGGAATCGATACGAGCAGTACTTC.